This T cell receptor beta chain was profiled in a study of CD8 T cells in Susac syndrome. This clonotype was found once. V was cut by 0 bases and J by 0 bases, with 9 bases left in between. This CDR3 spans 15 amino acids. The germline V gene has CDR1 SGHRS and CDR2 YFSETQ. CD8+ and CD4+ T cells were negatively isolated; TEMRA cells were FACS-enriched. An input of roughly 0.5 to 1 ug of RNA was subjected to reverse transcription using random hexamers. TCRdb redid the calling of the immunoSEQ multiplex PCR reads with MiXCR, one entry per CDR3 protein. Of some 130,000 distinct CDR3 sequences in the sample, around 95% were seen once.

The sequence was obtained from a human donor with Susac syndrome. This chain links TRBV5-1 with TRBJ1-2, with D unclear. The sequenced sample consisted of CD8+ T cells from PBMCs. The CDR3, as DNA: TGCGCCAGCAGCTTGGAGTCCCAAGCTAACTATGGCTACACCTTC. It is translated as CASSLESQANYGYTF.